A selection of T cell receptor beta chains follows, all from one sample in a study of T-cell reconstitution after alpha-beta-depleted transplantation in children. TCRdb ran MiXCR on the PCR reads and lists one entry per CDR3 protein. This sample yields fewer than 350,000 distinct CDR3 sequences, of which 11% are seen a single time; 20% to 25% belongs to the top ten. The sequencing used peripheral blood, collected 180 days after TCRalphabeta/CD19-depleted stem cell transplant. The receptor source for this set is a male patient between 2 and 15 years old who had a stem cell transplant for chronic granulomatous disease, so the T cells may come from the graft donor. Each CDR3 is given without its conserved first and last residue. The order of the fields is V gene, CDR3 protein.

TRBV5-1	ASSLVGGANVLT
TRBV5-4	ASRNSGGVNEQF
TRBV20-1	SARDWEGIGPYQETQY
TRBV29-1	SVEEGPGTQY
TRBV13	ASSSGRQTGNTIY
TRBV27	ASSRTSGRGGADTQY
TRBV12-3/TRBV12-4	ASSPQRDVTGELF
TRBV15	ATSKDRGPYEQY
TRBV5-3	ARSLGGTDTQY
TRBV5-4	ASSRAAGGPSGELF
TRBV7-9	ASIIDGRWSGNEQF
TRBV12-3/TRBV12-4	ASSLRVVGYEQY
TRBV7-9	ASSPDSGAYNEQF
TRBV15	ATSRDLSTEAF
TRBV2	ASSLRLIPEQY
TRBV13	ASSLTGLADTQY
TRBV5-1	ASSLSEGPPQETQY
TRBV27	ASSFRSGPDNEQF
TRBV20-1	SAGAGQGNSPLH
TRBV18	ASSPLKTGVESGANVLT
TRBV10-2	ASSGTSQETQY
TRBV15	ATRGVSYNEQF
TRBV6-2/TRBV6-3	ASSYSSGQGSGNEQF
TRBV29-1	SVAGARDGYT
TRBV5-1	ASSLDITGANVLT
TRBV29-1	SVERPGLAVQETQY